The rows below give T cell receptor beta chains drawn from one sample of a study of blood T cell repertoires in COVID-19. Profiled with immunoSEQ multiplex PCR; TCRdb holds only in-frame clones, not every one. The sample shows roughly 200,000 clones, around 87% of them seen only once. Sequencing was done on a sample of PBMCs or T cells enriched from blood (not recorded which). These receptors all stem from a man younger than 40 in a cohort exposed to, infected with or recovered from COVID-19 (not recorded which). Each CDR3 is given with its conserved first and last residue. D genes are given only for firm matches. Size tells how often a clone was seen (once, few, many) or the class of an expanded clone, and some rows leave it out.

>TRBJ2-4|NA|NA|TRBV21-1
CASSLRIETGLVQYF
TGTGCCAGCAGCCTCCGCATTGAGACAGGGCTTGTTCAGTACTTC
>TRBJ1-2|TRBD1|NA|TRBV19
CASSMDRGQGSSFGYTF
TGTGCCAGTAGTATGGACCGCGGACAGGGAAGTTCCTTTGGCTACACCTTC
>TRBJ2-5|TRBD2|NA|TRBV3-1/TRBV3-2
CASSQRSGSTPQYF
TGTGCCAGCAGCCAAAGGAGCGGGAGCACGCCCCAGTACTTC
>TRBJ1-1|NA|NA|TRBV10-3
CAIKGENTEAFF
TGTGCCATCAAGGGGGAGAACACTGAAGCTTTCTTT
>TRBJ2-5|NA|NA|TRBV28
CASRSTGSLVVPHETQYF
TGTGCCAGCAGGTCAACAGGGTCTCTAGTCGTACCTCATGAGACCCAGTACTTC
>TRBJ1-1|NA|once|TRBV5-5
CASLQVNTEAFF
TGTGCCAGCCTACAGGTGAACACTGAAGCTTTCTTT
>TRBJ2-7|TRBD1|NA|TRBV19
CASMGTGSSYEQYF
TGTGCCAGTATGGGGACAGGGAGCTCCTACGAGCAGTACTTC
>TRBJ1-3|NA|many|TRBV28
CASNAQVRSSGNTIYF
TGTGCCAGCAACGCCCAGGTCCGAAGCTCTGGAAACACCATATATTTT
>TRBJ2-1|NA|NA|TRBV5-6
CASSGLLYNEQFF
TGTGCCAGTTCGGGACTTCTCTACAATGAGCAGTTCTTC
>TRBJ2-7|TRBD1|NA|TRBV2
CASTGQGRPPRPYEQYF
TGTGCCAGCACGGGACAGGGGCGGCCCCCTCGTCCCTACGAGCAGTACTTC
>TRBJ2-1|NA|NA|TRBV5-1
CASSLVPNSYNEQFF
TGCGCCAGCAGCTTGGTTCCAAACTCCTACAATGAGCAGTTCTTC
>TRBJ2-4|NA|NA|TRBV6-1
CASSDVVGHGNIQYF
TGTGCCAGCAGTGACGTTGTGGGGCACGGGAACATTCAGTACTTC
>TRBJ2-7|TRBD2|NA|TRBV7-2
CASSDGGDYEQYF
TGTGCCAGCAGCGATGGGGGGGACTACGAGCAGTACTTC
>TRBJ1-1|NA|medium-sized|TRBV30
CAWQGMNTEAFF
TGTGCCTGGCAGGGAATGAACACTGAAGCTTTCTTT
>TRBJ2-7|NA|NA|TRBV9
CASSPRSDPGTAQQYF
TGTGCCAGCAGCCCCCGATCCGACCCGGGAACGGCTCAGCAGTACTTC
>TRBJ2-2|TRBD2|NA|TRBV15
CATSRLAANTGELFF
TGTGCCACCAGCAGACTAGCGGCGAACACCGGGGAGCTGTTTTTT
>TRBJ2-3|NA|NA|TRBV28
CASTLEAGNTDTQYF
TGTGCCAGCACCCTGGAGGCAGGAAACACAGATACGCAGTATTTT
>TRBJ2-5|NA|NA|TRBV28
CASSVGRGFETQYF
TGTGCCAGCAGTGTGGGTAGGGGGTTCGAGACCCAGTACTTC
>TRBJ2-1|NA|NA|TRBV27
CASSRPGGYNEQFF
TGTGCCAGCAGCCGACCCGGGGGTTACAATGAGCAGTTCTTC
>TRBJ1-4|NA|NA|TRBV1
CTSWRPGTGVNEKLFF
TGCACCAGCTGGCGCCCAGGGACAGGAGTAAATGAAAAACTGTTTTTT
>TRBJ1-6|NA|NA|TRBV3-1/TRBV3-2
CASSQDWTRNSPLHF
TGTGCCAGCAGCCAAGATTGGACACGCAATTCACCCCTCCACTTT
>TRBJ1-1|NA|NA|TRBV19
CASSIEERPNTEAFF
TGTGCCAGTAGTATTGAGGAAAGGCCGAACACTGAAGCTTTCTTT
>TRBJ2-1|TRBD1|NA|TRBV7-2
CASSLSGDRYEQFF
TGTGCCAGCAGCTTATCTGGGGACAGATATGAGCAGTTCTTC
>TRBJ2-2|NA|NA|TRBV5-6
CASSLVGGPNTGELFF
TGTGCCAGCAGCTTGGTTGGCGGTCCTAACACCGGGGAGCTGTTTTTT
>TRBJ2-3|NA|NA|TRBV28
CASNPSPGDTQYF
TGTGCCAGCAACCCATCACCGGGGGATACGCAGTATTTT
>TRBJ2-3|NA|NA|TRBV19
CASSIAAGDTQYF
TGTGCCAGTAGTATAGCCGCCGGGGATACGCAGTATTTT
>TRBJ2-5|NA|few|TRBV6-1
CASSDPTGNQETQYF
TGTGCCAGCAGTGACCCTACAGGGAACCAAGAGACCCAGTACTTC
>TRBJ2-7|NA|NA|TRBV19
CASSMGASYEQYF
TGTGCCAGTAGTATGGGGGCCTCCTACGAGCAGTACTTC
>TRBJ2-1|NA|few|TRBV15
CATSRDAVSYNEQFF
TGTGCCACCAGCAGAGACGCGGTCTCCTACAATGAGCAGTTCTTC
>TRBJ2-7|TRBD2|NA|TRBV4-1
CASSQVGLAGEQYF
TGCGCCAGCAGCCAAGTTGGACTAGCGGGAGAGCAGTACTTC
>TRBJ2-1|TRBD2|NA|TRBV9
CASSVGGGVYNEQFF
TGTGCCAGCAGCGTAGGGGGAGGGGTCTACAATGAGCAGTTCTTC